Below, 14 T cell receptor beta chains from the same sample are listed, as sequenced in a study of post-analysis software for immune sequencing data. Their antigen targets remain unknown. cDNA libraries of TCR beta carried unique molecular identifiers. One entry per CDR3 protein, called by TCRdb with MiXCR from the PCR reads. The sample yields over 700,000 distinct CDR3 sequences, 25% to 30% seen once. Study-level findings and limits: Patients carried five TRBV segments more frequently than controls did, and TRBV5-6, TRBV5-1 and TRBV20-1 were among them.

Sequencing was carried out using blood. The receptors were sampled from a girl aged 5-17 years with multiple sclerosis.

The gene calls are TRBV25-1 and TRBJ1-6; D is perhaps TRBD1 (5 bases). CDR3 length: 16 amino acids. Trimming took 0 bases from V and 7 from J, leaving 13 bases between them. Germline V gives CDR1 MGHDK, CDR2 SYGVNS. The CDR3 DNA reads TGTGCCAGCAGTGAATATGGAGGGGTCGGGAATTCACCCCTCCACTTT. Protein: CASSEYGGVGNSPLHF.

This rearrangement joins TRBV10-3 to TRBJ1-1; 7 positions agree with TRBD1. V lost 6 bases, J lost 2 bases, and 9 bases stayed unmatched. CDR3 length: 15 amino acids. CDR1 is ENHRY and CDR2 is SYGVKD in the germline V gene. The CDR3 reads CAISPTTGTNTEAFF. The CDR3 coding sequence is TGTGCCATCAGCCCGACGACAGGGACTAACACTGAAGCTTTCTTT.

This clonotype has more than one count but fewer than ten. This chain joins TRBV6-1 and TRBJ2-1, with D possibly matching TRBD1 (5 bases). This CDR3 region has 14 residues. Looked up from germline, CDR1 is MNHNS and CDR2 is SASEGT. V lost 7 bases and J lost 3, with 13 bases in between. CDR3 DNA: TGTGCCAGCACGCGGAACAGGAACTACAATGAGCAGTTCTTC. It specifies CASTRNRNYNEQFF.

The V and J genes are TRBV27 and TRBJ1-2; 7 bases match TRBD1. Trimming took 5 bases from V and 4 from J; bases not matched to a gene: 10. Germline values: CDR1 MNHEY, CDR2 SMNVEV (reference sequence). The CDR3 consists of 15 residues. In DNA, the CDR3 is TGTGCCAGCAGTACTAGAAGGGGGCCAGGCTATGGCTACACCTTC. It codes for CASSTRRGPGYGYTF.

The CDR3 nucleotides are TGTGCCAGCAGTAAAGACTCGGCTAGCGGGGCCTACGAGCAGTACTTC. Its protein product is CASSKDSASGAYEQYF. The V gene is TRBV7-2, the J gene TRBJ2-7; 9 nucleotides agree with TRBD2. The CDR3 has 16 amino acids. Trimming took 6 bases from V and 2 from J; bases not matched to a gene: 11. Germline CDR1 is SGHTA and CDR2 is FQGNSA.

The chain recombines TRBV28 with TRBJ2-1, with TRBD1 as a possible D gene (6 bases). CDR1 and CDR2 from the germline V gene are MDHEN and SYDVKM. Trimming pared 5 bases from V and 3 bases from J, leaving 14 bases between. There are 15 residues in the CDR3. This CDR3 is CASSHRMDSYNEQFF. The DNA for the CDR3 is TGTGCCAGCAGTCATCGCATGGACAGCTACAATGAGCAGTTCTTC.

The V call is TRBV28, the J call TRBJ1-2, with a weak D call TRBD1 (6 bases). The CDR3 consists of 16 residues. V lost 3 bases to trimming and J lost 10 bases, with 24 bases between them. Germline V gene lookup returns CDR1 MDHEN and CDR2 SYDVKM. The CDR3 nucleotides are TGTGCCAGCAGTTTGTTTCCTTTTGGGGGGCCCTCTATCTACACCTTC. It encodes CASSLFPFGGPSIYTF.

This clonotype has just a few counts. CDR3: CSAKGKGHEQFF. The CDR3 DNA reads as TGCAGTGCCAAAGGGAAAGGGCATGAGCAGTTCTTC. The chain carries TRBV20-1 and TRBJ2-1, with no clear D. The V gene lost 6 bases and the J gene lost 8 bases, with 14 bases spanning the gap. Per germline, CDR1 DFQATT and CDR2 SNEGSKA (reference sequence). CDR3 size: 12 residues.

The CDR3 nucleotides read TGTGCCAGCAGGCCGACGAGCGGGGGATACCAAGAGACCCAGTACTTC. It yields the protein CASRPTSGGYQETQYF. The rearrangement links TRBV2 to TRBJ2-5; 8 positions match TRBD2. The V segment lost 6 bases and the J segment 0 bases; nucleotides outside the gene matches: 9. This CDR3 has 16 amino acids. The germline gives CDR1 SNHLY, CDR2 FYNNEI.

This clonotype has ten or more counts. The rearrangement uses TRBV20-1 and TRBJ2-7, with 9 bases that match TRBD2. This CDR3 is 14 amino acids long. J lost 7 bases, V lost 5 bases, and 12 bases had no gene match. The germline V gene encodes CDR1 DFQATT and CDR2 SNEGSKA (reference sequence). The CDR3 loop reads CSARTGTSWGEQYF. The CDR3 DNA sequence: TGCAGTGCTCGAACCGGGACTAGCTGGGGTGAGCAGTACTTC.

Points on this clonotype: The junction departs from germline at one end; a sequencing error may be responsible. This chain connects TRBV7-2 to TRBJ2-5; 7 bases are a match to TRBD2. Germline CDR1 is SGHTA and CDR2 is FQGNSA. This CDR3 comprises 15 residues. The DNA for the CDR3 is TGTGCCAGCAACTTATCTATTCGGGGGGTTGGAGAGCAGTACTTC. It translates to CASNLSIRGVGEQYF.

The chain has TRBV12-3 or TRBV12-4 and TRBJ1-1; D is undetermined. V was trimmed by 6 bases and J by 0 bases, leaving 17 bases between them. CDR3 length: 16 residues. This CDR3 is CASSRPGPSLNTEAFF. CDR3 sequence (DNA): TGTGCCAGCAGCCGACCTGGGCCCTCCTTGAACACTGAAGCTTTCTTT.

This clonotype is a singleton in its sample. V is TRBV7-2 and J is TRBJ2-7; D is ambiguous. The CDR3 covers 13 residues. The ends were cut back, 5 bases at V and 2 bases at J, with 10 bases in the middle. CDR1 and CDR2 from the germline V gene are SGHTA and FQGNSA. The CDR3 DNA reads as TGTGCCAGCAGCCCGATGGCGACCTACGAGCAGTACTTC. Residues: CASSPMATYEQYF.

Only one count was recorded for this clonotype. One base away lies a much larger clone, so this may be a sequencing read error. V is TRBV18 and J is TRBJ2-5; no firm D call. CDR1 and CDR2 from the germline V gene are KGHSH and LQKENI. The CDR3 runs to 12 residues. CDR3 bases: TGTACCAGCTCACCGGGTCAAGAGACCCAGTACTTC. Translated, it gives CTSSPGQETQYF.